This T cell receptor beta chain is drawn from a study of T-cell reconstitution after alpha-beta-depleted transplantation in children. The table lists this clonotype with many counts. Germline CDR1 reads SQVTM; CDR2 reads ANQGSEA. CDR3 length equals 13 residues. V gave up 0 bases and J gave up 4 bases, with 10 bases separating them. Preparing the TCRbeta library involved the use of unique molecular identifiers. TCRdb analysed the PCR reads with MiXCR anew, one entry per CDR3 protein. The sample carries 600,000 to 700,000 distinct CDR3 sequences, around 16% recorded once. Sequencing was performed on PBMCs from the stem cell graft donor, taken from the stem cell graft. The TCR originated in a human donor who donated a stem cell graft to a child with acute myeloid leukemia. This chain uses TRBV29-1 with TRBJ2-7, with D maybe TRBD2 (5 bases). CDR3 protein: CSVEDRRGYEQYF. Written as DNA, the CDR3 is TGCAGCGTTGAAGATCGTCGAGGGTACGAGCAGTACTTC.